The 21 T cell receptor beta chains reported below all come from one sample, sequenced in a study of siplizumab effects on memory and regulatory T cells. Only in-frame clones appear in the TCRdb table, and some are missing; sequencing was by immunoSEQ multiplex PCR. The repertoire holds approximately 84,000 clones, with 95% as singletons. Sequencing was done on a sample of CD8+ T cells sorted from blood. The receptors were gathered from a human donor in good health.

V usage is TRBV4-2 and J usage is TRBJ2-1, with 7 bases that match TRBD2. V shed 0 bases and J 7 bases; nucleotides not matched to a gene: 9. The germline V gene encodes CDR1 LGHNA and CDR2 YNFKEQ. The CDR3 runs to 16 residues. DNA for the CDR3: TGTGCCAGCAGCCAAGACCCTAGCGGAGAGGAGAATGAGCAGTTCTTC. Protein: CASSQDPSGEENEQFF.

J is TRBJ2-7 and V is TRBV6-5; TRBD2 matches 11 bases. V lost 6 bases and J lost 3; bases outside the gene matches: 4. Germline loops: CDR1 MNHEY, CDR2 SVGAGI. CDR3 length: 14 residues. The CDR3 bases are TGTGCCAGCAGGGGGACTAGCGGAAACTACGAGCAGTACTTC. Its protein is CASRGTSGNYEQYF.

The rearrangement joins TRBV6-5 to TRBJ2-7, with D perhaps assigned TRBD1 or TRBD2 (5 bases each). Trimming took off 7 bases at V and 3 bases at J, with 10 bases between the two ends. The CDR3 spans 12 residues. CDR1 is MNHEY and CDR2 is SVGAGI in the germline V gene. CDR3 protein: CASTVGGYEQYF. The DNA for the CDR3 is TGTGCCAGCACCGTTGGGGGCTACGAGCAGTACTTC.

The rearrangement links TRBV27 to TRBJ2-3; D gene uncertain. V lost 3 bases and J lost 6, with 16 bases in between. From germline, CDR1 is MNHEY and CDR2 SMNVEV (reference sequence). The CDR3 extends over 15 amino acids. The CDR3 DNA follows: TGTGCCAGCAGTTTCCGGCAAAGGGTAATGGATACGCAGTATTTT. Amino acids: CASSFRQRVMDTQYF.

The CDR3 reads CASSPQTGEDTEAFF. Here the CDR3 DNA reads TGTGCCAGCAGTCCACAGACAGGGGAGGACACTGAAGCTTTCTTT. The gene calls are TRBV27 and TRBJ1-1, with TRBD1 matching 8 bases. The V gene end was trimmed by 5 bases and the J gene end by 3 bases; junction bases not matched to a gene: 8. Germline lookup yields CDR1 MNHEY and CDR2 SMNVEV (reference sequence). CDR3 length: 15 residues.

The rearrangement links TRBV7-2 to TRBJ2-1, with no clear D. The CDR3 is made up of 11 amino acids. Trimming left V 4 bases short and J 9 bases short, with 7 bases between. Germline loops: CDR1 SGHTA, CDR2 FQGNSA. The CDR3 DNA follows: TGTGCCAGCAGCTACGCCGGTGAGCAGTTCTTC. Protein: CASSYAGEQFF.

The gene calls are TRBV5-1 and TRBJ2-2; D uncertain. Trimming took 6 bases from V and 1 from J, leaving 7 bases between them. Germline CDR1 reads SGHRS; CDR2 reads YFSETQ. The CDR3 loop spans 13 amino acids. The DNA for the CDR3 is TGCGCCAGCATCCAGGAGAACACCGGGGAGCTGTTTTTT. The encoded protein is CASIQENTGELFF. Filled out from reference TRBV5-1 and TRBJ2-2, the complete variable domain reads KAGVTQTPRYLIKTRGQQVTLSCSPISGHRSVSWYQQTPGQGLQFLFEYFSETQRNKGNFPGRFSGRQFSNSRSEMNVSTLELGDSALYLCASIQENTGELFFGEGSRLTVL.

The J gene is TRBJ1-1, the V gene TRBV7-9; 8 positions match TRBD1. The CDR3 spans 14 residues. CDR1 and CDR2 from the germline V gene are SEHNR and FQNEAQ (reference sequence). V was pared by 6 bases and J by 0 bases, with 3 bases of the junction left unmatched. CDR3 sequence (DNA): TGTGCCAGCAGACAGGGGGGAATGAACACTGAAGCTTTCTTT. Its translation: CASRQGGMNTEAFF.

V and J are TRBV6-8 and TRBJ2-2; TRBD1 agrees at 12 bases. Germline V gene lookup returns CDR1 MNHGY and CDR2 SAAAGT. This CDR3 has 20 residues. With 7 bases clipped from V and 6 bases from J, the junction kept 21 bases outside the gene matches. In nucleotides, the CDR3 is TGTGCCAGCATCCGAAGGTTTACGTTTTGGGACAGGGGGCTCTCCGGGGAGCTGTTTTTT. It yields the protein CASIRRFTFWDRGLSGELFF.

V is TRBV6-6 and J is TRBJ2-5, with D unresolved. Trimming cost V 6 bases and J 5 bases, with 7 bases left between them. Per germline, CDR1 MNHNY and CDR2 SVGAGI (reference sequence). The CDR3 runs to 11 residues. CDR3 nucleotide sequence: TGTGCCAGCAGCCCTTGGGAGACCCAGTACTTC. Amino acid sequence: CASSPWETQYF.

This sequence joins TRBV19 and TRBJ1-5; D not certain. Trimming shortened V by 1 base and J by 3 bases, and 4 bases separated the two germline ends. Looked up from germline, CDR1 is LNHDA and CDR2 is SQIVND (reference sequence). CDR3 length equals 13 residues. CDR3 sequence: CASSIGVNQPQHF. The DNA of the CDR3 is TGTGCCAGTAGTATAGGTGTCAATCAGCCCCAGCATTTT.

The chain uses TRBV2 and TRBJ1-4; D is unresolved. The CDR3 contains 14 residues. Germline lookup yields CDR1 SNHLY and CDR2 FYNNEI. Trimming shortened V by 10 bases and J by 8 bases, and 20 bases separated the two germline ends. The CDR3 DNA reads TGTGCCATAGACCTTGGCAGGAGAAGAGAAAAACTGTTTTTT. This codes for CAIDLGRRREKLFF.

This rearrangement joins TRBV6-5 to TRBJ2-2; D remains unclear. V was trimmed by 4 bases and J by 7 bases, leaving 7 bases between them. The CDR3 extends over 12 amino acids. The V gene's germline CDR1 is MNHEY and CDR2 SVGAGI. This CDR3 reads CASSSLNGELFF. CDR3 DNA sequence: TGTGCCAGCAGTTCCCTTAACGGGGAGCTGTTTTTT.

The chain has TRBV6-1 and TRBJ2-5; D is perhaps TRBD1 or TRBD2 (5 bases each). Germline loops: CDR1 MNHNS, CDR2 SASEGT. V lost 8 bases to trimming and J lost 5 bases, with 21 bases between them. There are 15 residues in the CDR3. The CDR3 here is CASVRLRGEQETQYF. The CDR3 DNA is TGTGCCAGCGTCCGCTTGAGAGGGGAGCAGGAGACCCAGTACTTC.

This chain joins TRBV9 and TRBJ2-4; no clear D gene. The germline V and J ends were trimmed by 2 bases and 0 bases, with 6 bases remaining between them. The CDR3 totals 14 residues. CDR1 is SGDLS, CDR2 YYNGEE, per germline. CDR3 region: CASSVGLAKNIQYF. CDR3 coding DNA: TGTGCCAGCAGCGTCGGCCTAGCCAAAAACATTCAGTACTTC.

This clone was observed a single time. V and J are TRBV7-9 and TRBJ2-1; perhaps TRBD1 as D (5 bases). Germline CDR1 reads SEHNR; CDR2 reads FQNEAQ (reference sequence). V shed 5 bases and J shed 5 bases, with 10 bases lying between them. This CDR3 comprises 13 residues. CDR3 sequence (DNA): TGTGCCAGCAGCATGACGACAGACAATGAGCAGTTCTTC. Translated: CASSMTTDNEQFF.

Details on this clone: The sample holds other DNA sequences that translate to the same CDR3. The rearrangement links TRBV2 to TRBJ2-2; 10 bases map to TRBD2. Trimming removed 1 base from V and 6 bases from J; junction bases left unmatched: 5. The CDR3 contains 16 residues. Germline CDR1 SNHLY, CDR2 FYNNEI. The CDR3 region has the DNA TGTGCCAGCAGTGAAGGACTAGCGGGTGGGGCCGGGGAGCTGTTTTTT. Translated: CASSEGLAGGAGELFF.

The CDR3 region is CASSLVAFTGELFF. CDR3 DNA: TGTGCCAGCAGCTTAGTAGCGTTCACCGGGGAGCTGTTTTTT. This sequence joins TRBV7-2 and TRBJ2-2, with D possibly TRBD2 on 5 matching bases. Germline CDR1 is SGHTA and CDR2 is FQGNSA. CDR3 length equals 14 residues. V was shortened by 1 base and J by 4 bases, with 7 bases between the two germline ends. The full variable domain, completed using reference TRBV7-2 and TRBJ2-2, is GAGVSQSPSNKVTEKGKDVELRCDPISGHTALYWYRQSLGQGLEFLIYFQGNSAPDKSGLPSDRFSAERTGGSVSTLTIQRTQQEDSAVYLCASSLVAFTGELFFGEGSRLTVL.

This rearrangement joins TRBV4-1 to TRBJ2-1, with TRBD2 matching over 8 bases. The CDR3 extends over 16 amino acids. J lost 9 bases, V lost 4 bases, and 14 bases had no gene match. CDR1 MGHRA and CDR2 YSYEKL come from the germline V gene. The CDR3 nucleotides read TGCGCCAGCAGCCCCACTCGACGAGCGGGAGACGGTGAGCAGTTCTTC. It codes for CASSPTRRAGDGEQFF.

This chain joins TRBV19 and TRBJ2-2; D gene ambiguous. This CDR3 region has 15 residues. Germline CDR1 and CDR2: LNHDA and SQIVND (reference sequence). The germline V and J ends were trimmed by 5 bases and 4 bases, with 14 bases remaining between them. CDR3 protein: CASSVGPLTTGELFF. In DNA, the CDR3 is TGTGCCAGTAGTGTAGGACCTCTCACCACCGGGGAGCTGTTTTTT.

The chain uses TRBV19 and TRBJ1-1, with a tentative D call TRBD1 (5 bases). Germline V gene lookup returns CDR1 LNHDA and CDR2 SQIVND (reference sequence). This CDR3 is built from 13 residues. V gave up 6 bases and J gave up 1 base, with 9 bases separating them. For the CDR3, the DNA is TGTGCCAGTAGAATGGGGGGGAACACTGAAGCTTTCTTT. Encoded protein: CASRMGGNTEAFF.